The sequence of this TCR beta chain was determined in a study of T cell responses to AZD1222 COVID-19 vaccine. Trimming shortened V by 4 bases and J by 6 bases, and 11 bases separated the two germline ends. The length of the CDR3 is 13 residues. In germline, CDR1 is SGHRS, CDR2 YFSETQ. Points from the study as a whole: There were repertoire samples only from the period after the peak T cell response.

For this clone: What it binds is unknown. Other DNA sequences of this sample code for an identical CDR3.

The table came from immunoSEQ multiplex PCR; TCRdb's copy has only in-frame clones and leaves some out. The repertoire consists of more than 95,000 clones, with around 89% occurring once and the leading ten covering roughly 4%. This clonotype was sampled from an adult in good health. Material: peripheral blood, obtained on day 0 of AZD1222 vaccination. The chain links TRBV5-1 to TRBJ2-1; no reliable D call. Written as DNA, the CDR3 is TGCGCCAGCAGCCCAACCGTACGCAATGAGCAGTTCTTC. Amino acid sequence: CASSPTVRNEQFF.